Listed below are T cell receptor beta chains from one sample, sequenced in a study of vaccination effects on CD4 cells after COVID-19. Sequenced by immunoSEQ multiplex PCR; TCRdb stores in-frame clones only, minus some. Here the sample spans 20,000 to 30,000 clones, 69% being singletons. Their cognate antigens are unknown. The specimen comprised CD4+ T cells from PBMCs cultured with SARS-CoV-2 spike peptides, sampled after COVID-19 vaccination. The receptors here all came from a human donor who received a COVID-19 vaccine. The CDR3 runs from the conserved cysteine through the conserved F or W. The D gene is left open where the match is weak. Clone size is given for some rows only: seen once, a few or many times, or a class if the clone is expanded.

>TRBJ2-7|NA|TRBV6-5|TRBD1
TGTGCCAGCAGACAACAGGGGGCGTCCCCCTACGAGCAGTACTTC
CASRQQGASPYEQYF
>TRBJ2-7|NA|TRBV6-5|NA
TGTGCCAGCAGTTTTACCGGGACGGTATCCTACGAGCAGTACTTC
CASSFTGTVSYEQYF
>TRBJ1-4|NA|TRBV2|NA
TGTGCCAGCAGTGCCGGGACACAGTATGAAAAACTGTTTTTT
CASSAGTQYEKLFF
>TRBJ2-7|NA|TRBV10-1|TRBD2
TGCGCCAGCAGTGAGCCAGGAAAAGGACTAGCGGGAGTTGAGGAGCAGTACTTC
CASSEPGKGLAGVEEQYF
>TRBJ2-5|once|TRBV5-1|TRBD1
TGCGCCAGCAGCCGGACAGGGATCGGGGTTCGGGAGACCCAGTACTTC
CASSRTGIGVRETQYF
>TRBJ1-1|NA|TRBV6-4|NA
TGTGCCAGCAGTGACTCAAGCGCACGCACTGAAGCTTTCTTT
CASSDSSARTEAFF
>TRBJ1-6|NA|TRBV6-1|TRBD1
TGTGCCAGCAGTGAACCGGGACAGGGTTGGGCTTCACCCCTCCACTTT
CASSEPGQGWASPLHF
>TRBJ2-3|NA|TRBV15|TRBD2
TGTGCCACCAGCAGAGCGAGCGGGAGAACAGATACGCAGTATTTT
CATSRASGRTDTQYF
>TRBJ1-5|NA|TRBV19|TRBD1
TGTGCCAGTAGTAGTGGACAGGGTAATCAGCCCCAGCATTTT
CASSSGQGNQPQHF
>TRBJ1-3|few|TRBV27|NA
TGTGCCAGCAGTTCGCCCGGGAGGCCCATATATTTT
CASSSPGRPIYF
>TRBJ1-1|medium-sized|TRBV14|NA
TGTGCCAGCAGCCAAGATTTCGGAACCTGGAACACTGAAGCTTTCTTT
CASSQDFGTWNTEAFF
>TRBJ2-6|NA|TRBV30|NA
TGTGCCTGGGGGTTGAGAGGCTCTGGGGCCAACGTCCTGACTTTC
CAWGLRGSGANVLTF
>TRBJ2-5|NA|TRBV7-9|NA
TGTGCCAGCAGCTTAGGTAGCAGGGCGACCCAGTACTTC
CASSLGSRATQYF
>TRBJ2-5|NA|TRBV2|NA
TGTGCCGGGAAGCAGGGCTTGGAGGGAGAGACCCAGTACTTC
CAGKQGLEGETQYF
>TRBJ2-3|NA|TRBV5-1|NA
TGCGCCAGCAGCTTGGGGCGGGTCACAGATACGCAGTATTTT
CASSLGRVTDTQYF
>TRBJ2-1|NA|TRBV5-4|NA
TGTGCCAGCAGCTTCGGGGAGACCGTAAACAATGAGCAGTTCTTC
CASSFGETVNNEQFF
>TRBJ2-2|NA|TRBV3-1/TRBV3-2|TRBD2
TGTGCCAGCAGTCCTAGGGTGGGAGGTAGCGGGAGATCCACCGGGGAGCTGTTTTTT
CASSPRVGGSGRSTGELFF